These 25 T cell receptor beta chains were all obtained from the same sample, sequenced in a study of blood T cell repertoires in COVID-19. Data came from immunoSEQ multiplex PCR; TCRdb stores just in-frame clones and leaves some out. The sample holds some 200,000 clones, over 80% seen once. The material sequenced was peripheral blood. The receptors come from a woman aged 40-49 years with acute or convalescent COVID-19.

The rearrangement links TRBV5-1 to TRBJ2-2; tentatively, D is TRBD1 (6 bases). The V gene's germline CDR1 is SGHRS and CDR2 YFSETQ. Deletions cut 4 bases from V and 4 bases from J, with 11 bases between. The CDR3 runs 14 residues. The CDR3 sequence is CASSGDTFTGELFF. In nucleotides, the CDR3 is TGCGCCAGCAGCGGGGACACCTTCACCGGGGAGCTGTTTTTT.

The J gene is TRBJ1-4, the V gene TRBV21-1. TRBV21-1 is shown as a pseudogene. This CDR3 region has 16 residues. The CDR3: CASSNRSAGPNEKLFF. For the CDR3, the DNA is TGTGCCAGCAGCAACCGATCAGCGGGGCCCAATGAAAAACTGTTTTTT.

The chain combines TRBV2 with TRBJ2-7; D call uncertain. From germline, CDR1 is SNHLY and CDR2 FYNNEI. The V end was cut by 7 bases, the J end by 2 bases, with 12 bases between. The CDR3 runs to 13 residues. DNA for the CDR3: TGTGCCAGCATTGGAGAGTATCCCTACGAGCAGTACTTC. This gives the protein CASIGEYPYEQYF.

This chain links TRBV18 with TRBJ2-4; 13 nucleotides agree with TRBD2. This CDR3 comprises 17 residues. The ends lost 4 bases at V and 0 bases at J; junction bases unmatched: 3. Looked up from germline, CDR1 is KGHSH and CDR2 is LQKENI. CDR3 nucleotides: TGTGCCAGCTCACGACTAGCGGGGGGTCCAGCCAAAAACATTCAGTACTTC. This sequence encodes CASSRLAGGPAKNIQYF.

V gene TRBV30 combines with J gene TRBJ2-3; D uncertain. V lost 3 bases and J 0 bases, leaving 4 bases between the germline ends. Germline-derived CDR1 and CDR2 are GTSNPN and SVGIG (reference sequence). The CDR3 is 12 amino acids. The DNA of the CDR3 is TGTGCCTGGAGCAGAAGCACAGATACGCAGTATTTT. It is translated as CAWSRSTDTQYF.

The rearrangement links TRBV7-9 to TRBJ1-1; D call uncertain. CDR1 and CDR2 (germline): SEHNR, FQNEAQ (reference sequence). V lost 7 bases and J lost 4, with 13 bases in between. This CDR3 contains 13 residues. CDR3 in DNA: TGTGCCAGCACCCGCCCGGTCGGCACTGAAGCTTTCTTT. Translating it yields CASTRPVGTEAFF.

At least ten counts were recorded for this clone. V gene TRBV4-2 combines with J gene TRBJ2-1, with 11 bases fitting TRBD2. V trimming: 0 bases; J trimming: 6 bases; junction bases outside the gene matches: 1. CDR3 length: 15 residues. Germline loops: CDR1 LGHNA, CDR2 YNFKEQ. CDR3 coding DNA: TGTGCCAGCAGCCAAGATAGCGGGGGGGCCAATGAGCAGTTCTTC. Residues: CASSQDSGGANEQFF.

This rearrangement joins TRBV29-1 to TRBJ1-1; TRBD1 agrees at 10 bases. The CDR3 spans 13 residues. J was trimmed by 4 bases and V by 6 bases; bases with no gene match: 5. CDR1 SQVTM and CDR2 ANQGSEA come from the germline V gene. The CDR3 coding sequence is TGCAGCGTCGGCCGGACAGGGGGCACTGAAGCTTTCTTT. Residues: CSVGRTGGTEAFF.

The chain joins TRBV2 to TRBJ2-2; 8 nucleotides agree with TRBD1. V was clipped by 6 bases and J by 1 base; unmatched bases: 1. This CDR3 has 14 amino acids. Germline CDR1 is SNHLY and CDR2 is FYNNEI. The CDR3 coding sequence is TGTGCCAGCAGGGACAGGGAGAACACCGGGGAGCTGTTTTTT. This encodes CASRDRENTGELFF.

The gene calls are TRBV9 and TRBJ1-6, with unresolved D. The V gene's germline CDR1 is SGDLS and CDR2 YYNGEE. This CDR3 has 14 residues. The V and J ends lost 0 bases and 6 bases respectively, with 7 bases between them. In nucleotides, the CDR3 is TGTGCCAGCAGCGTAGTAGGGAGTAATTCACCCCTCCACTTT. It yields the protein CASSVVGSNSPLHF. Combining the CDR3 with reference TRBV9 and TRBJ1-6 gives the whole variable domain DSGVTQTPKHLITATGQRVTLRCSPRSGDLSVYWYQQSLDQGLQFLIQYYNGEERAKGNILERFSAQQFPDLHSELNLSSLELGDSALYFCASSVVGSNSPLHFGNGTRLTVT.

This clone was counted once. The chain uses TRBV28 and TRBJ1-5, with D uncertain. Germline CDR1 MDHEN, CDR2 SYDVKM. This CDR3 has 14 amino acids. V was shortened by 6 bases and J by 7 bases, with 16 bases between the two germline ends. The CDR3 here is CASSPPRGLQPQHF. The DNA of the CDR3 is TGTGCCAGCAGCCCACCGCGGGGTTTACAGCCCCAGCATTTT. The full variable domain, in which reference TRBV28 and TRBJ1-5 provide the parts outside the CDR3, is DVKVTQSSRYLVKRTGEKVFLECVQDMDHENMFWYRQDPGLGLRLIYFSYDVKMKEKGDIPEGYSVSREKKERFSLILESASTNQTSMYLCASSPPRGLQPQHFGDGTRLSIL.

This rearrangement joins TRBV4-1 to TRBJ2-1; D may be TRBD2 (5 bases). The CDR3 length is 13 residues. The ends were cut back, 6 bases at V and 8 bases at J, with 14 bases in the middle. CDR1 and CDR2 (germline): MGHRA, YSYEKL. The CDR3 loop reads CASSSTSMHEQFF. The CDR3, as DNA: TGCGCCAGCAGTTCTACTAGTATGCATGAGCAGTTCTTC.

This sequence joins TRBV19 and TRBJ1-1, with D possibly being TRBD1 (5 bases). The CDR3 totals 14 residues. V gave up 5 bases and J gave up 2 bases, with 12 bases separating them. Per the germline V gene, CDR1 is LNHDA and CDR2 is SQIVND (reference sequence). The CDR3 coding sequence is TGTGCCAGTAGTGTCCAGACAGTTAACACTGAAGCTTTCTTT. Encoded protein: CASSVQTVNTEAFF.

V usage is TRBV5-6 and J usage is TRBJ1-6; D possibly corresponds to TRBD1 (6 bases). CDR3 length: 16 amino acids. The germline CDR1 and CDR2 sequences are SGHDT and YYEEEE. The germline V and J ends were trimmed by 2 bases and 7 bases, with 16 bases remaining between them. The CDR3: CASSFFQGTGNSPLHF. The CDR3 bases are TGTGCCAGCAGCTTCTTCCAGGGGACCGGCAATTCACCCCTCCACTTT. Supplemented by reference TRBV5-6 and TRBJ1-6, the full variable domain reads DAGVTQSPTHLIKTRGQQVTLRCSPKSGHDTVSWYQQALGQGPQFIFQYYEEEERQRGNFPDRFSGHQFPNYSSELNVNALLLGDSALYLCASSFFQGTGNSPLHFGNGTRLTVT.

The sample holds a few counts of this clone. This chain links TRBV28 with TRBJ1-2; weak D call: TRBD1 (5 bases). The germline CDR1 and CDR2 sequences are MDHEN and SYDVKM. Trimming cost V 8 bases and J 7 bases, with 17 bases left between them. The CDR3 has 13 amino acids. The CDR3 protein is CASYYWGGSGYTF. CDR3 nucleotide sequence: TGTGCCAGCTACTATTGGGGGGGAAGTGGCTACACCTTC.

The chain recombines TRBV3-1 (or the pseudogene TRBV3-2) with TRBJ1-1; D not resolved. V was trimmed by 3 bases and J by 1 base, leaving 9 bases between them. Germline V lookup: CDR1 LGHDT, CDR2 YNNKEL (reference sequence). The CDR3 extends over 14 amino acids. The CDR3 nucleotides read TGTGCCAGCAGCCAGGTAACAGAGAACACTGAAGCTTTCTTT. Amino acid sequence: CASSQVTENTEAFF.

This rearrangement joins TRBV24-1 to TRBJ2-1; 11 nucleotides line up with TRBD2. V trimming: 5 bases; J trimming: 5 bases; junction bases outside the gene matches: 4. This CDR3 has 15 residues. Germline assignment: CDR1 KGHDR and CDR2 SFDVKD. The CDR3 DNA reads as TGTGCCACCAGTGGACTAGCGGGATTGGACAATGAGCAGTTCTTC. It is translated as CATSGLAGLDNEQFF.

The genes are TRBV28 and TRBJ1-5; possibly TRBD1 for D (5 bases). The V end lost 7 bases, the J end lost 4 bases, and 14 bases lay between the germline ends. The CDR3 covers 14 residues. Germline CDR1 reads MDHEN; CDR2 reads SYDVKM. CDR3 protein: CASNTGAVNQPQHF. The CDR3 DNA follows: TGTGCCAGCAACACTGGGGCGGTGAATCAGCCCCAGCATTTT.

CDR3 coding DNA: TGTGCCAGCAGCTTAGCGTCGGCAGGGGCAGAGACCCAGTACTTC. Its protein product is CASSLASAGAETQYF. The chain links TRBV7-9 to TRBJ2-5; perhaps TRBD1 as D (6 bases). Germline CDR1 and CDR2: SEHNR and FQNEAQ (reference sequence). Trimming removed 0 bases at V and 4 bases at J, with 12 bases between. The CDR3 consists of 15 residues.

The V call is TRBV6-6, the J call TRBJ1-5; 9 bases match TRBD1. Losses at the gene ends were 4 bases for V and 5 bases for J; bases not matched to a gene: 3. The length of the CDR3 is 14 residues. Germline V lookup: CDR1 MNHNY, CDR2 SVGAGI (reference sequence). The CDR3 reads CASSFGDRDQPQHF. For the CDR3, the DNA is TGTGCCAGCAGTTTCGGGGACAGGGATCAGCCCCAGCATTTT.

J is TRBJ1-5 and V is TRBV6-5; D unclear. This CDR3 is 13 amino acids long. The germline V gene has CDR1 MNHEY and CDR2 SVGAGI. Trimming shortened V by 7 bases and J by 2 bases, and 9 bases separated the two germline ends. CDR3 sequence (DNA): TGTGCCAGCATAGAGGGAGGCAATCAGCCCCAGCATTTT. Residues: CASIEGGNQPQHF.

V usage is TRBV5-5 and J usage is TRBJ2-1; D is perhaps TRBD2 (5 bases). Per germline, CDR1 SGHKS and CDR2 YYEKEE (reference sequence). The CDR3 has 13 residues. V gave up 4 bases and J gave up 10 bases, with 15 bases separating them. CDR3 sequence reads: CASSPGSTREQFF. CDR3 nucleotide sequence: TGTGCCAGCAGCCCGGGGTCGACCCGGGAGCAGTTCTTC.

The V gene is TRBV19, the J gene TRBJ2-7; D is possibly TRBD2 (6 bases). The CDR3 contains 15 residues. The V gene's germline CDR1 is LNHDA and CDR2 SQIVND (reference sequence). V lost 4 bases, J lost 0 bases, and 13 bases lay in between. CDR3 in DNA: TGTGCCAGTAGTACAGTGGAGGGCCTCTCCTACGAGCAGTACTTC. Translated, it gives CASSTVEGLSYEQYF.

The rearrangement links TRBV6-1 to TRBJ1-2, with D unclear. Germline V CDR1 and CDR2: MNHNS, SASEGT. The germline V and J ends were trimmed by 0 bases and 6 bases, with 11 bases remaining between them. This CDR3 is built from 14 residues. This chain's CDR3 is CASSEAGDVDGYTF. The CDR3 nucleotides read TGTGCCAGCAGTGAAGCGGGAGACGTGGATGGCTACACCTTC.

V usage is TRBV4-2 and J usage is TRBJ2-7, with 8 bases that match TRBD1. V lost 2 bases to trimming and J lost 3 bases; unmatched junction nucleotides: 3. The CDR3 runs 14 residues. The V gene's germline CDR1 is LGHNA and CDR2 YNFKEQ. In nucleotides, the CDR3 is TGTGCCAGCAGCCAACAGGGACAGGACTACGAGCAGTACTTC. Translation: CASSQQGQDYEQYF.